The clone carrying this TCR beta chain was counted only a few times. What it recognizes is unknown. RNA transcripts provided the source from which TCR beta CDR3 regions were amplified. The TCR CDR3 first-round RT-PCR relied on the HTBI primer set. From the multiplex PCR reads, TCRdb called clonotypes with MiXCR, one entry per CDR3 protein. The table shows about 710,000 distinct CDR3 sequences, with around 15% occurring only once. Uncontrolled infection, other autoimmune disease, pregnancy or lactation excluded patients. Losses at the gene ends were 2 bases for V and 3 bases for J; bases not matched to a gene: 9. The length of the CDR3 is 17 residues. Germline loops: CDR1 SGHKS, CDR2 YYEKEE (reference sequence). The data belong to a study of T cells in Graves' hyperthyroidism and ophthalmopathy. Background on the study: It was at initial diagnosis, before any treatment, that peripheral blood was collected.

Notes on the study in general: A 13 V-J model separated ophthalmopathy from stable hyperthyroidism.

The source of this sequence is a man aged 18 to 35 with Graves' hyperthyroidism. Sequenced input: blood. The chain has TRBV5-5 and TRBJ2-1; 9 nucleotides align to TRBD1. The CDR3 spells CASSFVGGTGFYNEQFF. In DNA, the CDR3 is TGTGCCAGCAGCTTCGTCGGTGGGACAGGGTTCTACAATGAGCAGTTCTTC.